This TCR beta chain stems from a study of response to subunit inactivated influenza vaccine. TCRdb passed the RT-PCR reads through MiXCR, listing each CDR3 protein once. This table holds some 500,000 distinct CDR3 sequences, 25% found once. CDR3 length: 17 amino acids. CDR1 is MNHEY and CDR2 is SVGAGI in the germline V gene. J lost 3 bases, V lost 0 bases, and 6 bases had no gene match. Only a few counts were recorded for this clonotype. The TCR sequence derives from a man in his fifties who received an inactivated influenza vaccine. The J gene is TRBJ2-1, the V gene TRBV6-5; 9 bases are a match to TRBD2. This specimen consisted of CD4+ T cells sorted from PBMCs, obtained roughly 5 days after vaccination. CDR3 sequence: CASSYSKGLALYNEQFF. CDR3 DNA: TGTGCCAGCAGTTACTCGAAGGGACTAGCCCTCTACAATGAGCAGTTCTTC.